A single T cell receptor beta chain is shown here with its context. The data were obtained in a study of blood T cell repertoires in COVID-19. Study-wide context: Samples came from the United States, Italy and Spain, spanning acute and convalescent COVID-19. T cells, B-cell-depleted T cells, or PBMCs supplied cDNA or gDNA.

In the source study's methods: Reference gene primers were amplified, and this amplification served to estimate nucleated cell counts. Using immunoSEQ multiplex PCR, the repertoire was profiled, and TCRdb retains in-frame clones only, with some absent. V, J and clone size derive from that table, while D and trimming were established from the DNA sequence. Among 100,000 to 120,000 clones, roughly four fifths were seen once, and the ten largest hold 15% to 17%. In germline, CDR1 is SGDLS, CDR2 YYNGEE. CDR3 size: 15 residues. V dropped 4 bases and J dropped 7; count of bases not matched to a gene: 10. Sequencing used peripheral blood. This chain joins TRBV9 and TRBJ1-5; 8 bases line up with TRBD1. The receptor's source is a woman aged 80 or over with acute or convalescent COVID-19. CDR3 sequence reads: CASSPQDRDGQPQHF. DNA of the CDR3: TGTGCCAGCAGCCCCCAGGACAGGGATGGACAGCCCCAGCATTTT.